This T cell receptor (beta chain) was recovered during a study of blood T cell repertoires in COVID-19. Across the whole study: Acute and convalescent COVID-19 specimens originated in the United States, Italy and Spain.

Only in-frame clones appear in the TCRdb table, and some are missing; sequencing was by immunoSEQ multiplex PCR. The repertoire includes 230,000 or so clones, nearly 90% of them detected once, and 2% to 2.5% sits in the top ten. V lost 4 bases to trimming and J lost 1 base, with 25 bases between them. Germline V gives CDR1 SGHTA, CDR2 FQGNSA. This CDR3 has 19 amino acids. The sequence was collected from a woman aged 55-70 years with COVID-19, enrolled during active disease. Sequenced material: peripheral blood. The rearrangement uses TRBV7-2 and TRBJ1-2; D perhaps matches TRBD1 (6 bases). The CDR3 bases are TGTGCCAGCAGCTCATATCACCGGGACACCTTGGGGCGTAACTATGGCTACACCTTC. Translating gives CASSSYHRDTLGRNYGYTF. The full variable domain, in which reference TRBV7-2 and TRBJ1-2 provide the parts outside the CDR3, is GAGVSQSPSNKVTEKGKDVELRCDPISGHTALYWYRQSLGQGLEFLIYFQGNSAPDKSGLPSDRFSAERTGGSVSTLTIQRTQQEDSAVYLCASSSYHRDTLGRNYGYTFGSGTRLTVV.